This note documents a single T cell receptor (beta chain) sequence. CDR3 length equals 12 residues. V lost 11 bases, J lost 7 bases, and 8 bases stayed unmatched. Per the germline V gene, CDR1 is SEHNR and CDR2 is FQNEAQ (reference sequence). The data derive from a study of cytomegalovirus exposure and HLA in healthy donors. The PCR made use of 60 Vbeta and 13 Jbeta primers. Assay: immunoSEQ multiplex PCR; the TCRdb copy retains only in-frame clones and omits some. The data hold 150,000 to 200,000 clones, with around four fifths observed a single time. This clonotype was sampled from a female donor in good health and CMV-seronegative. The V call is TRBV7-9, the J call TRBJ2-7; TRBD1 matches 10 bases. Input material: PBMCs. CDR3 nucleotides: TGTGCCGTCGGGACAGGGGCTATGGAGCAGTACTTC. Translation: CAVGTGAMEQYF.